Sequencing of this TCR beta chain was carried out in a study of T cell responses to AZD1222 COVID-19 vaccine. Study-level points and caveats: It was only after the peak T cell response that any repertoires were sampled. Seropositivity was recorded at baseline in only 6 or 7 AZD1222 recipients. Clonal diversity may have been underestimated in mostly white British donors. Spike-specific TCR breadth and depth were elevated following two AZD1222 doses.

As regards this clone: Its cognate antigen is unknown. It is likely a read error, because the conserved phenylalanine at the end of the CDR3 is missing. The DNA is omitted, as the CDR3 cannot be located on it reliably, and the CDR3 follows TCRdb's listing.

TCRdb's copy holds only in-frame clones and misses some; the assay was immunoSEQ multiplex PCR. The sample includes about 92,000 clones, 86% of them seen just once. The CDR3 spans 13 residues, counting both ends. The germline V gene has CDR1 SGHKS and CDR2 YYEKEE (reference sequence). V gene TRBV5-5 combines with J gene TRBJ1-2; the table's D call TRBD1 went unverified against the DNA. The specimen comprised peripheral blood, sampled on day 0 of AZD1222 vaccination. This receptor was obtained from an adult in good health. The CDR3 protein is CASSLDAGRGFTL.